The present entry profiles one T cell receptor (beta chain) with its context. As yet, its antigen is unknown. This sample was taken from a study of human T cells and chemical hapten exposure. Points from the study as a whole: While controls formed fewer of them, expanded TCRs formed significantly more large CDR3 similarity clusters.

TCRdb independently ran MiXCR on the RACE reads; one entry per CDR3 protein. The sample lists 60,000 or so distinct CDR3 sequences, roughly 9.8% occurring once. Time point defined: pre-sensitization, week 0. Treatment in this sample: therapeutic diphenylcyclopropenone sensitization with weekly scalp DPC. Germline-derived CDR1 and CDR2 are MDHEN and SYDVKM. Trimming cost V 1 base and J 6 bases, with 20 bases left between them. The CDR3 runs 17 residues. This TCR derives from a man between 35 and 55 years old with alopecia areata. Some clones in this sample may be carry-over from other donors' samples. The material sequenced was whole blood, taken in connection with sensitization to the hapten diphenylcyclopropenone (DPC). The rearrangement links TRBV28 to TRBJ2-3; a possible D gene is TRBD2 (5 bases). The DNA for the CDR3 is TGTGCCAGCAGTTTATCAGTGGGAGCCCTTTTTTCGGATACGCAGTATTTT. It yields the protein CASSLSVGALFSDTQYF.